These T cell receptor beta chains were read from a single sample in a study of blood T cell repertoires in COVID-19. Sequencing was performed with immunoSEQ multiplex PCR; in TCRdb, only in-frame clones are kept and a portion is missing. Among fewer than 250,000 clones listed, around 90% were seen once. Material for sequencing was peripheral blood. These receptors originate from a man in his 70s with acute or convalescent COVID-19. Both conserved end residues are part of each CDR3. D genes are given only for firm matches. Expanded clones get a size class; other rows say once, few or many, or leave the size out.

cdr3_length,clone_size,j_call,v_call,d_call,cdr3_nt,cdr3_aa
15,once,TRBJ1-5,TRBV27,TRBD1,TGTGCCAGCAGTTTAGACAGGGGGCACAATCAGCCCCAGCATTTT,CASSLDRGHNQPQHF
15,NA,TRBJ2-1,TRBV7-2,NA,TGTGCCAGCAGCTTAGGCGGTAGCGTTTACAATGAGCAGTTCTTC,CASSLGGSVYNEQFF
12,NA,TRBJ1-5,TRBV19,NA,TGTGCCACCCGGAGGGGGGGTCAGCCCCAGCATTTT,CATRRGGQPQHF
13,NA,TRBJ1-5,TRBV10-3,TRBD1,TGTGCCATCGCTCAGGGGGACAATCAGCCCCAGCATTTT,CAIAQGDNQPQHF
15,NA,TRBJ2-4,TRBV3-1/TRBV3-2,NA,TGTGCCAGCAGCCAAGTAGACGGGACCAAAAACATTCAGTACTTC,CASSQVDGTKNIQYF
15,NA,TRBJ2-2,TRBV5-1,NA,TGCGCCAGCAGCGTTACCAACCCGGGGACCGGGGAGCTGTTTTTT,CASSVTNPGTGELFF
18,NA,TRBJ2-1,TRBV13,TRBD2,TGTGCCAGCAGCGTTCATGGGCTAGCGGGTATCTCCTACAATGAGCAGTTCTTC,CASSVHGLAGISYNEQFF
17,NA,TRBJ2-2,TRBV4-3,TRBD1,TGCGCCAGCAGCCAAGATGGGGGCAGGGGGTACACCGGGGAGCTGTTTTTT,CASSQDGGRGYTGELFF
13,NA,TRBJ2-5,TRBV6-2/TRBV6-3,NA,TGTGCCAGCAGTTTTGGGGCGTGGGAGACCCAGTACTTC,CASSFGAWETQYF
18,NA,TRBJ2-2,TRBV6-6,TRBD2,TGTGCCAGCAGGCGAGCGACTAGCGGGAGAGGAAACACCGGGGAGCTGTTTTTT,CASRRATSGRGNTGELFF
15,NA,TRBJ1-5,TRBV2,NA,TGTGCCAGCAGTAACGGGATCCATAGCAATCAGCCCCAGCATTTT,CASSNGIHSNQPQHF
15,NA,TRBJ1-1,TRBV5-5,TRBD1,TGTGCCAGCAGACCCGGACAGGGTCTGAACACTGAAGCTTTCTTT,CASRPGQGLNTEAFF
18,NA,TRBJ1-4,TRBV5-1,TRBD1,TGCGCCAGCTCCTTTGGACAGGGGGCATCTCCAACTAATGAAAAACTGTTTTTT,CASSFGQGASPTNEKLFF
12,once,TRBJ1-2,TRBV6-1,NA,TGTGCCAGCAGTGATGAGGGCCCGGACTACACCTTC,CASSDEGPDYTF
13,NA,TRBJ2-7,TRBV27,NA,TGTGCCAGCAGTCTACTGAACTCCTACGAGCAGTACTTC,CASSLLNSYEQYF
13,NA,TRBJ1-2,TRBV28,NA,TGTGCCAGCAGTTTCGGCGGGAGCTATGGCTACACCTTC,CASSFGGSYGYTF
16,NA,TRBJ2-5,TRBV7-9,TRBD2,TGTGCCAGCAGCGCCCCCGGGACTAGCGGTGCGGAGACCCAGTACTTC,CASSAPGTSGAETQYF
13,NA,TRBJ1-2,TRBV12-3/TRBV12-4,TRBD1,TGTGCCAGCAGTCGAGCCCGGACAGGGGGCTACACCTTC,CASSRARTGGYTF
14,NA,TRBJ2-7,TRBV6-1,TRBD2,TGTGCCAGCAGTGAAAGCGGGAGTTTTGGCGAGCAGTACTTC,CASSESGSFGEQYF
12,NA,TRBJ2-7,TRBV28,NA,TGTGCCAGCAGCACAGGGTCCTACGAGCAGTACTTC,CASSTGSYEQYF
15,NA,TRBJ2-1,TRBV15,TRBD2,TGTGCCACCAGCAGAGACAGCGGGAGATCTGCTGAGCAGTTCTTC,CATSRDSGRSAEQFF
13,NA,TRBJ1-1,TRBV2,NA,TGTGCCAGCAGTGCGGACAGAGTGGCCGAAGCTTTCTTT,CASSADRVAEAFF
15,NA,TRBJ2-2,TRBV5-1,TRBD2,TGCGCCAGCAGCCCGGGGGGAGGCGGCACCGGGGAGCTGTTTTTT,CASSPGGGGTGELFF
14,once,TRBJ2-7,TRBV29-1,TRBD2,TGCAGCGTGGGGACTAGCGGGAGTTATCGCGAGCAGTACTTC,CSVGTSGSYREQYF
15,NA,TRBJ2-3,TRBV28,NA,TGTGCCAGCAGCCCGGACGGAGGCGGCACAGATACGCAGTATTTT,CASSPDGGGTDTQYF
15,NA,TRBJ1-2,TRBV6-5,NA,TGTGCCAGCACTGTGGACCACCCAGGAGGCTATGGCTACACCTTC,CASTVDHPGGYGYTF
13,NA,TRBJ2-1,TRBV18,TRBD1,TGTGCCAGCTCACCCGGGACAGCCAATGAGCAGTTCTTC,CASSPGTANEQFF
15,NA,TRBJ2-3,TRBV5-1,TRBD1,TGCGCCAGCAACCCCTTGGACAGGGCCAGAGATACGCAGTATTTT,CASNPLDRARDTQYF
13,NA,TRBJ2-1,TRBV12-3/TRBV12-4,TRBD2,TGTGCCAGCAGAGCCCAACTAGCGGGTGAGCAGTTCTTC,CASRAQLAGEQFF
15,once,TRBJ1-2,TRBV18,NA,TGTGCCAGCTCACCATTCTTGGCAGGGTACGATGGCTACACCTTC,CASSPFLAGYDGYTF
15,NA,TRBJ1-1,TRBV7-2,NA,TGTGCCAGCAGCTTGCGTGTCACAGTAAACACTGAAGCTTTCTTT,CASSLRVTVNTEAFF
15,NA,TRBJ1-5,TRBV6-1,NA,TGTGCCAGCAGTGAAGGAGGTTCGCGCAATCAGCCCCAGCATTTT,CASSEGGSRNQPQHF
15,few,TRBJ2-2,TRBV11-1,TRBD2,TGTGCCAGCAGCCCCTCCTGGGGGGGCACCGGGGAGCTGTTTTTT,CASSPSWGGTGELFF
12,NA,TRBJ2-7,TRBV7-9,NA,TGTGCCAGCAGCTTAGAAGGGGGCGAGCAGTACTTC,CASSLEGGEQYF
16,NA,TRBJ2-2,TRBV5-5,NA,TGTGCCAGCAGCATGGCCGGGACACTGAACACCGGGGAGCTGTTTTTT,CASSMAGTLNTGELFF
13,NA,TRBJ2-7,TRBV5-5,TRBD2,TGTGCCAGCAGCTCGGGACTAGCGAACGAGCAGTACTTC,CASSSGLANEQYF
14,NA,TRBJ2-1,TRBV5-1,NA,TGCGCCAGCAGCCCGGACAGGACTAACGTAGAGCAGTTCTTC,CASSPDRTNVEQFF
14,NA,TRBJ2-1,TRBV29-1,NA,TGCAGCGTTCTAGCCAGGGGAGTAGACAATGAGCAGTTCTTC,CSVLARGVDNEQFF
14,NA,TRBJ2-7,TRBV5-5,NA,TGTGCCAGCAGTTCCGCCCTATCTCCCAACGAGCAGTACTTC,CASSSALSPNEQYF
15,NA,TRBJ2-7,TRBV18,TRBD1,TGTGCCAGCTCACCACTAGTGACAGGGGTGTACGAGCAGTACTTC,CASSPLVTGVYEQYF
12,NA,TRBJ1-5,TRBV19,NA,TGTGCCAGTAGTCCAGGGGCCGAGCCCCAGCATTTT,CASSPGAEPQHF
15,NA,TRBJ2-1,TRBV7-8,TRBD2,TGTGCCAGCAGCTTAACGGGAGGGCCTTACAATGAGCAGTTCTTC,CASSLTGGPYNEQFF
13,NA,TRBJ2-1,TRBV7-2,TRBD1,TGTGCCAGCAGCCAGGGGGTCCACAATGAGCAGTTCTTC,CASSQGVHNEQFF
14,NA,TRBJ1-6,TRBV19,TRBD1,TGTGCCAGCGGACAGGCAGCGAGTAATTCACCCCTCCACTTT,CASGQAASNSPLHF
14,NA,TRBJ2-3,TRBV28,NA,TGTGCCAGCAGTTGGGGACTTCGCACAGATACGCAGTACTTT,CASSWGLRTDTQYF
14,NA,TRBJ1-1,TRBV5-1,NA,TGCGCCAGCAGCTTGGGCGGCCAAAACACTGAAGCTTTCTTT,CASSLGGQNTEAFF
14,once,TRBJ2-7,TRBV25-1,TRBD1,TGTGCCAGCGGGGGACAGACCACGCTCTACGAGCAGTACTTC,CASGGQTTLYEQYF